Listed below are T cell receptor beta chains from one sample, sequenced in a study of identical twins. TCRdb analysed the 5' RACE reads with MiXCR anew, one entry per CDR3 protein. The repertoire holds a few hundred thousand distinct CDR3 sequences, with over 12% as singletons. These same records also appear under a second study, on yellow fever vaccine responses in identical twins.

Source material: CD4+ T cells sorted from blood. These receptor sequences come from a woman between 18 and 29 years old in good health. The CDR3 runs from the conserved cysteine through the conserved F or W. The D gene is left open where the match is weak. Size values are once, few and many counts, or a class for expanded clones, and some rows have none.

j_call v_call d_call clone_size cdr3_aa cdr3_nt
TRBJ2-7 TRBV12-3/TRBV12-4 TRBD2 - CASSFREGYEQYF TGTGCCAGCAGTTTCCGGGAGGGCTACGAGCAGTACTTC
TRBJ2-5 TRBV18 TRBD1 few CASSPLWDSGETQYF TGTGCCAGCTCACCATTGTGGGACAGTGGAGAGACCCAGTACTTC
TRBJ2-1 TRBV20-1 - few CSATVQGGRSYNEQFF TGCAGTGCTACTGTCCAGGGCGGCCGCTCCTACAATGAGCAGTTCTTC
TRBJ1-3 TRBV2 - many CASSGGRNTIYF TGTGCCAGCAGTGGGGGGCGAAACACCATATATTTT
TRBJ2-5 TRBV10-3 - few CAISDAAQETQYF TGTGCCATCAGTGACGCGGCTCAAGAGACCCAGTACTTC
TRBJ2-5 TRBV29-1 TRBD2 - CSVTEASGRETQYF TGCAGCGTTACCGAGGCTAGCGGACGTGAGACCCAGTACTTC
TRBJ2-1 TRBV21-1 - - CASPRGRAYNEQFF TGTGCCAGCCCAAGGGGACGGGCGTACAATGAGCAGTTCTTC
TRBJ1-2 TRBV6-5 TRBD1 few CASSYLGQGSDGYTF TGTGCCAGCAGTTACCTAGGACAGGGGTCCGATGGCTACACCTTC
TRBJ2-1 TRBV2 TRBD1 few CASSPTGGEIPHGEQFF TGTGCCAGCAGTCCCACAGGGGGCGAGATTCCCCACGGTGAGCAGTTCTTC
TRBJ2-2 TRBV24-1 - - CATNRDTNTGELFF TGTGCCACAAACCGGGACACAAACACCGGGGAGCTGTTTTTT
TRBJ1-3 TRBV6-5 TRBD1 few CASSSTGGGNTIYF TGTGCCAGCAGTTCCACAGGGGGTGGAAACACCATATATTTT
TRBJ2-2 TRBV7-6 TRBD2 few CASSIGLAENTGELFF TGTGCCAGCAGCATTGGACTAGCGGAAAACACCGGGGAGCTGTTTTTT
TRBJ2-1 TRBV28 TRBD2 few CASSSASGYIREQFF TGTGCCAGCAGTTCAGCTAGCGGGTATATCAGGGAGCAGTTCTTC
TRBJ2-1 TRBV5-1 TRBD2 few CASRFGLAGVNEQFF TGCGCCAGCAGGTTTGGGCTAGCGGGAGTCAATGAGCAGTTCTTC
TRBJ2-3 TRBV7-2 - few CASSLRSSETDTQYF TGTGCCAGCAGCTTACGGTCTAGCGAGACAGATACGCAGTATTTT
TRBJ2-1 TRBV19 TRBD1 - CASSTIGTGHNEQFF TGTGCCAGTAGCACGATAGGGACAGGACACAATGAGCAGTTCTTC
TRBJ2-3 TRBV10-3 - - CAISERRASTDTQYF TGTGCCATCAGTGAGAGGCGGGCGAGCACAGATACGCAGTATTTT
TRBJ2-1 TRBV12-3/TRBV12-4 TRBD2 - CASSPPSGSGYNEQFF TGTGCCAGCAGTCCCCCTAGCGGGAGTGGCTACAATGAGCAGTTCTTC
TRBJ2-3 TRBV12-5 - - CASGLDYRPDTQYF TGTGCTAGTGGCCTAGACTATCGGCCAGATACGCAGTATTTT
TRBJ2-7 TRBV5-1 TRBD1 few CASNQQGAGLDEQYF TGCGCCAGCAACCAACAGGGGGCTGGGCTCGACGAGCAGTACTTC
TRBJ2-7 TRBV2 TRBD1 - CASGQESSYEQYF TGTGCCAGCGGACAGGAGAGCTCCTACGAGCAGTACTTC
TRBJ2-1 TRBV14 TRBD2 many CASSQVSGRGGNEQFF TGTGCCAGCAGCCAAGTTAGCGGGAGAGGTGGGAATGAGCAGTTCTTC
TRBJ1-1 TRBV18 TRBD1 few CASSPRTGSNTEAFF TGTGCCAGCTCACCCCGGACAGGGTCCAACACTGAAGCTTTCTTT
TRBJ2-1 TRBV20-1 TRBD2 - CSASSGLAGVGEQFF TGCAGTGCTAGTTCGGGTCTAGCGGGAGTCGGGGAGCAGTTCTTC
TRBJ2-7 TRBV10-3 - - CAISEGHGRDSYEQYF TGTGCCATCAGTGAAGGTCACGGGAGAGATTCCTACGAGCAGTACTTC
TRBJ1-5 TRBV7-9 - - CASSHGAGPQHF TGTGCCAGCAGTCATGGGGCAGGGCCCCAGCATTTT
TRBJ1-1 TRBV7-9 - few CASNRAGLTEAFF TGTGCCAGCAACCGGGCAGGGCTCACTGAAGCTTTCTTT
TRBJ1-1 TRBV20-1 TRBD1 - CSARATLQGIAEAFF TGCAGTGCTAGAGCCACTCTACAGGGGATCGCTGAAGCTTTCTTT
TRBJ2-5 TRBV27 - - CASSKRTQETQYF TGTGCCAGCAGTAAGCGGACACAAGAGACCCAGTACTTC
TRBJ2-3 TRBV18 - - CASSPPVLDTQYF TGTGCCAGCTCACCACCGGTGCTAGATACGCAGTATTTT
TRBJ2-4 TRBV7-8 - - CASSRDSAGRNIQYF TGTGCCAGCAGCAGGGACAGCGCGGGGAGAAACATTCAGTACTTC
TRBJ2-7 TRBV7-9 - - CASSLANEQYF TGTGCCAGCAGCTTAGCTAACGAGCAGTACTTC
TRBJ1-6 TRBV2 - - CASKPEAGSPLHF TGTGCCAGCAAACCGGAAGCAGGTTCACCCCTCCACTTT
TRBJ1-2 TRBV24-1 TRBD1 - CATSDPKTGGGYTF TGTGCCACCAGTGACCCCAAGACAGGGGGCGGCTACACCTTC
TRBJ1-5 TRBV12-3/TRBV12-4 - many CASSIGNQPQHF TGTGCCAGCAGTATCGGCAATCAGCCCCAGCATTTT
TRBJ2-5 TRBV9 TRBD1 few CASSEKQGAETQYF TGTGCCAGCAGCGAGAAGCAGGGGGCCGAGACCCAGTACTTC
TRBJ2-1 TRBV12-3/TRBV12-4 - few CASSLDFTYNEQFF TGTGCCAGCAGTCTGGACTTTACCTACAATGAGCAGTTCTTC
TRBJ1-2 TRBV7-2 - few CASSLGGFKGYTF TGTGCCAGCAGTCTGGGGGGGTTTAAGGGCTACACCTTC
TRBJ2-7 TRBV4-2 TRBD2 - CASSHPTTSGGTYEQYF TGTGCCAGCAGCCATCCTACCACTAGCGGGGGTACCTACGAGCAGTACTTC
TRBJ1-2 TRBV11-2 - few CASSPGHLTYYGYTF TGTGCCAGCAGCCCAGGACATCTCACCTACTATGGCTACACCTTC
TRBJ2-1 TRBV20-1 - few CSAHIVREQFF TGCAGTGCCCATATAGTTAGGGAGCAGTTCTTC
TRBJ1-2 TRBV12-3/TRBV12-4 - few CASSLSEVPLYGYTF TGTGCCAGCAGTTTATCAGAGGTCCCCCTATATGGCTACACCTTC
TRBJ1-2 TRBV6-5 TRBD1 - CASSYGQGGYGYTF TGTGCCAGCAGTTATGGACAGGGGGGATATGGCTACACCTTC
TRBJ2-1 TRBV29-1 - - CSVRGYNEQFF TGCAGCGTAAGGGGATACAATGAGCAGTTCTTC
TRBJ1-2 TRBV3-1 - many CASSQEVRGYGYTF TGTGCCAGCAGCCAAGAGGTCAGGGGCTATGGCTACACCTTC
TRBJ2-1 TRBV2 TRBD2 - CAGGLAGTQNNEQFF TGTGCTGGAGGGCTAGCGGGGACTCAGAACAATGAGCAGTTCTTC
TRBJ2-5 TRBV9 - - CASSVGREETQYF TGTGCCAGCAGCGTAGGCAGGGAAGAGACCCAGTACTTC
TRBJ2-7 TRBV5-1 TRBD2 many CASSQSGTSFDEQYF TGCGCCAGCAGCCAATCCGGGACTAGCTTCGACGAGCAGTACTTC
TRBJ1-4 TRBV3-1 - - CASSPRGVEKLFF TGTGCCAGCAGCCCACGGGGGGTTGAAAAACTGTTTTTT
TRBJ2-3 TRBV9 TRBD2 - CASSTGTTITDTQYF TGTGCCAGCAGCACCGGGACTACCATCACAGATACGCAGTATTTT
TRBJ1-4 TRBV12-3/TRBV12-4 - few CASSGTDDVGSGEKLFF TGTGCCAGCAGTGGGACGGATGACGTGGGGTCGGGAGAAAAACTGTTTTTT
TRBJ2-5 TRBV4-1 - few CASSQALPETQYF TGCGCCAGCAGCCAAGCGCTCCCAGAGACCCAGTACTTC
TRBJ2-7 TRBV6-5 - - CASSYTKDSEQYF TGTGCCAGCAGTTACACTAAAGACTCCGAGCAGTACTTC
TRBJ2-3 TRBV20-1 TRBD2 - CSARVSSGGVSLRTDTQYF TGCAGTGCTAGAGTCAGTAGCGGGGGGGTTTCCCTTCGCACAGATACGCAGTATTTT
TRBJ2-1 TRBV12-3/TRBV12-4 - few CASSIRVSEQFF TGTGCCAGCAGTATCAGGGTTAGTGAGCAGTTCTTC